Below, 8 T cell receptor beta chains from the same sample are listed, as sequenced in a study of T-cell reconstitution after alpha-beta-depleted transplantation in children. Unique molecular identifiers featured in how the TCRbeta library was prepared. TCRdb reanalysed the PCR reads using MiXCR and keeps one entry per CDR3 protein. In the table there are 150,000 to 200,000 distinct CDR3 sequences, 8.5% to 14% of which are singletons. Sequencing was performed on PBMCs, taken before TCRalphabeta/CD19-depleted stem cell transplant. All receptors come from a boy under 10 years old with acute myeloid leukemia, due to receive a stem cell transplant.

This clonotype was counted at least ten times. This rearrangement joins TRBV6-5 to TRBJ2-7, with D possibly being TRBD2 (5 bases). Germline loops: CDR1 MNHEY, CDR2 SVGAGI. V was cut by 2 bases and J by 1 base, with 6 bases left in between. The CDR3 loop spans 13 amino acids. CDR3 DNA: TGTGCCAGCAGTTACACGGGATCCTACGAGCAGTACTTC. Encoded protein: CASSYTGSYEQYF.

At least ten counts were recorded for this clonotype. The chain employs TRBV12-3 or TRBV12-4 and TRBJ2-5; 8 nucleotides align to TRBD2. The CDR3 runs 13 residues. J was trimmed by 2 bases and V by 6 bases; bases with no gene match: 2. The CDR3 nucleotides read TGTGCCAGCAGGTCTAGCGGGCAAGAGACCCAGTACTTC. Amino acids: CASRSSGQETQYF.

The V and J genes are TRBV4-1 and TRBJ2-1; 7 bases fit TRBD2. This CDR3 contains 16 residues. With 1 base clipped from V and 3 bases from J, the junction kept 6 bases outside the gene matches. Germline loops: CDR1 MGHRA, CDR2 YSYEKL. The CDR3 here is CASSQVGGEGYNEQFF. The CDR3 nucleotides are TGCGCCAGCAGCCAAGTGGGGGGGGAGGGCTACAATGAGCAGTTCTTC.

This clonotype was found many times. The CDR3 loop is CSVAPLDGSSYNEQFF. In DNA, the CDR3 is TGCAGCGTTGCCCCACTGGACGGGTCCTCCTACAATGAGCAGTTCTTC. The V call is TRBV29-1, the J call TRBJ2-1; D is uncertain. The CDR3 runs to 16 residues. The germline V and J ends were trimmed by 4 bases and 0 bases, with 16 bases remaining between them. Germline CDR1 is SQVTM and CDR2 is ANQGSEA.

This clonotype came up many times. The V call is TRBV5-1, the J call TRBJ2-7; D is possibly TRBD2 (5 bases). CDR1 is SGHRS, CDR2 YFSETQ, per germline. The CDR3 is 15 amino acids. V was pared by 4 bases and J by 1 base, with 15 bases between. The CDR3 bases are TGCGCCAGCAGCCCCCGGACTGCCCGGTCCTACGAGCAGTACTTC. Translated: CASSPRTARSYEQYF.

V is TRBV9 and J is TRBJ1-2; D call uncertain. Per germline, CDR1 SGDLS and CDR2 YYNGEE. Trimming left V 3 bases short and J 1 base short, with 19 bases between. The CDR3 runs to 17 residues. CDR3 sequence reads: CASSAEPRSLNNYGYTF. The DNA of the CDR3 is TGTGCCAGCAGCGCCGAGCCCAGAAGCCTTAATAACTATGGCTACACCTTC.

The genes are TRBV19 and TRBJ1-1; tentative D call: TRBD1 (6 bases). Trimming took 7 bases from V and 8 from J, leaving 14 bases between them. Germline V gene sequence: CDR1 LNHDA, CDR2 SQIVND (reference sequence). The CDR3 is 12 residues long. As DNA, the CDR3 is TGTGCCAGTACCCATTCCGGGACAGAAGCTTTCTTT. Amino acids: CASTHSGTEAFF. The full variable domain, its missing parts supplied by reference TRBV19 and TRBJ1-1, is DGGITQSPKYLFRKEGQNVTLSCEQNLNHDAMYWYRQDPGQGLRLIYYSQIVNDFQKGDIAEGYSVSREKKESFPLTVTSAQKNPTAFYLCASTHSGTEAFFGQGTRLTVV.

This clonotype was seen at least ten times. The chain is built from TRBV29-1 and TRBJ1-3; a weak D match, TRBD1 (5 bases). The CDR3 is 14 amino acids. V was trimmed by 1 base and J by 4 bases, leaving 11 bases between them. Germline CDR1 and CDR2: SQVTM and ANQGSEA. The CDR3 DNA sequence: TGCAGCGTTGAAGGTCGGGGCCTCGGAAACACCATATATTTT. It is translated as CSVEGRGLGNTIYF.